This T cell receptor (beta chain) was documented in a study of blood T cell repertoires in COVID-19. Study-wide context: The study drew acute and convalescent COVID-19 samples from the United States, Italy and Spain. Sample material is recorded as cDNA or gDNA derived from T cells, B-cell-depleted T cells, or PBMCs.

Original data processing: Nucleated cell counts were estimated from reference gene primer amplification. Repertoires were generated with immunoSEQ multiplex PCR, while TCRdb's copy carries only in-frame clones and drops some. V, J and clone size are those of that table, while D and trimming were read from the DNA. Seen here are about 140,000 clones, approximately 80% observed once, and the top ten hold around 4.2%. This clone was counted a few times. V lost 3 bases and J lost 4, with 7 bases in between. Germline lookup yields CDR1 SGHRS and CDR2 YFSETQ. This CDR3 spans 12 amino acids. The TCR sequence derives from a woman older than 75 with active or convalescent COVID-19. The sequencing input was peripheral blood. The gene calls are TRBV5-1 and TRBJ1-2; D is unresolved. CDR3 amino acids: CASSSGFYGYTF. The CDR3, as DNA: TGCGCCAGCAGCTCGGGGTTCTATGGCTACACCTTC.